Shown below are 19 T cell receptor beta chains from a single sample sequenced in a study of T cell responses to AZD1222 COVID-19 vaccine. Sequenced by immunoSEQ multiplex PCR; TCRdb stores in-frame clones only, minus some. This repertoire shows about 180,000 clones, around nine tenths found once; its top ten account for 9.5% to 13%. Sequencing used peripheral blood, obtained 28 days after the second AZD1222 dose. The receptors here all came from an adult who received the AZD1222 COVID-19 vaccine.

In its sample, this clone was seen a few times. This chain links TRBV5-4 with TRBJ1-2; D is perhaps TRBD1 (6 bases). Germline V lookup: CDR1 SGHNT, CDR2 YYREEE (reference sequence). The V end lost 2 bases, the J end lost 7 bases, and 15 bases lay between the germline ends. The CDR3 spans 14 residues. CDR3 in DNA: TGTGCCAGCAGCTTACAGGGATATTCACGTGGCTACACCTTC. This codes for CASSLQGYSRGYTF.

The chain has TRBV19 and TRBJ1-2, with 7 bases identical to TRBD1. CDR1 is LNHDA and CDR2 is SQIVND in the germline V gene (reference sequence). There are 15 residues in the CDR3. J gave up 1 base and V 5 bases, and 7 bases lay outside the gene matches. The CDR3 DNA reads TGTGCCAGTAGTTTTGGGACAGACCGTAACTATGGCTACACCTTC. Encoded protein: CASSFGTDRNYGYTF.

This chain links TRBV4-2 with TRBJ2-1; D gene uncertain. The CDR3 totals 14 residues. Trimming cost V 0 bases and J 5 bases, with 8 bases left between them. Germline V gene data show CDR1 as LGHNA and CDR2 as YNFKEQ. CDR3 nucleotides: TGTGCCAGCAGCCAAGACCTTGGGGACAATGAGCAGTTCTTC. This sequence encodes CASSQDLGDNEQFF.

This clone occurred once. The chain links TRBV5-8 to TRBJ2-3; the D is unclear. The germline V gene encodes CDR1 SGHTS and CDR2 YDEGEE. CDR3 length: 13 amino acids. Deletions cut 0 bases from V and 3 bases from J, with 5 bases between. CDR3 amino acids: CASSLEGTDTQYF. DNA for the CDR3: TGTGCCAGCAGCTTGGAAGGTACAGATACGCAGTATTTT.

A remark on this clone: The same CDR3 can be traced to other DNA sequences in this sample. The chain is built from TRBV15 and TRBJ2-7; tentative D call: TRBD2 (6 bases). Germline values: CDR1 LNHNV, CDR2 YYDKDF (reference sequence). Deletions cut 0 bases from V and 4 bases from J, with 7 bases between. CDR3 length: 13 residues. CDR3 region: CATSRDRGYEQYF. CDR3 DNA sequence: TGTGCCACCAGCAGAGATCGGGGGTACGAGCAGTACTTC.

The genes are TRBV19 and TRBJ2-3; TRBD2 is a possible D gene (6 bases). Germline values: CDR1 LNHDA, CDR2 SQIVND (reference sequence). The V end was cut by 0 bases, the J end by 0 bases, with 10 bases between. This CDR3 comprises 16 residues. The CDR3 DNA is TGTGCCAGTAGTATAGAGACTAGAACTAGCACAGATACGCAGTATTTT. Its protein is CASSIETRTSTDTQYF.

The chain recombines TRBV4-1 with TRBJ1-3, with TRBD1 matching over 9 bases. J gave up 0 bases and V 3 bases, and 9 bases lay outside the gene matches. Looked up from germline, CDR1 is MGHRA and CDR2 is YSYEKL. There are 18 residues in the CDR3. The CDR3 nucleotides read TGCGCCAGCAGCCACCCTCCAACAGGGGGCGCCTCTGGAAACACCATATATTTT. Protein: CASSHPPTGGASGNTIYF.

J is TRBJ2-5 and V is TRBV19, with D perhaps being TRBD1 or TRBD2 (6 bases each). The CDR3 covers 15 residues. Trimming stripped 1 base from V and 4 bases from J, with 13 bases between. CDR1 LNHDA and CDR2 SQIVND come from the germline V gene (reference sequence). The CDR3 sequence is CASSIARGEIETQYF. In nucleotides, the CDR3 is TGTGCCAGTAGTATAGCTAGGGGGGAGATAGAGACCCAGTACTTC.

This sequence joins TRBV7-2 and TRBJ2-6; D unclear. The CDR3 loop spans 15 amino acids. The germline gives CDR1 SGHTA, CDR2 FQGNSA. The V end lost 4 bases, the J end lost 2 bases, and 9 bases lay between the germline ends. In DNA form, the CDR3 reads TGTGCCAGCAGCTCACCAAACACTGGGGCCAACGTCCTGACTTTC. Protein product: CASSSPNTGANVLTF.

A word on this clone: The sample has other DNA sequences that encode this CDR3 too. This chain uses TRBV18 with TRBJ2-5; D may be TRBD1 (6 bases). The CDR3 contains 14 residues. The germline CDR1 and CDR2 sequences are KGHSH and LQKENI. The V end lost 3 bases, the J end lost 2 bases, and 10 bases lay between the germline ends. CDR3 in amino acids: CASSPTGTQETQYF. The CDR3 nucleotides are TGTGCCAGCTCACCTACAGGGACGCAAGAGACCCAGTACTTC.

This clone has only a few counts. The chain links TRBV10-1 to TRBJ2-1; no clear D gene. The V and J ends lost 3 bases and 8 bases respectively, with 17 bases between them. CDR1 WNHNN and CDR2 SYGVQD come from the germline V gene (reference sequence). CDR3 size: 15 residues. CDR3 region: CASSDNKGVKDEQFF. For the CDR3, the DNA is TGCGCCAGCAGTGATAATAAGGGCGTCAAAGATGAGCAGTTCTTC.

The chain has TRBV6-5 and TRBJ2-5; D unresolved. Per germline, CDR1 MNHEY and CDR2 SVGAGI. This CDR3 contains 14 residues. V lost 5 bases, J lost 2 bases, and 12 bases lay in between. CDR3 coding DNA: TGTGCCAGCAGTCCGCGGACCCTTCAAGAGACCCAGTACTTC. Its protein product is CASSPRTLQETQYF.

This clone is a singleton in its sample. This rearrangement joins TRBV6-5 to TRBJ1-1, with D hard to call. CDR1 is MNHEY and CDR2 is SVGAGI in the germline V gene. This CDR3 is 14 amino acids long. V was trimmed by 0 bases and J by 1 base, leaving 6 bases between them. The DNA for the CDR3 is TGTGCCAGCAGTTACTCGTCCAGGAACACTGAAGCTTTCTTT. This gives the protein CASSYSSRNTEAFF.

The chain couples TRBV25-1 to TRBJ1-1; tentative D call: TRBD1 (5 bases). Germline CDR1 reads MGHDK; CDR2 reads SYGVNS. This CDR3 is built from 14 residues. The germline V and J ends were trimmed by 4 bases and 11 bases, with 20 bases remaining between them. CDR3 sequence reads: CASSGTLGGRSAFF. The CDR3 DNA follows: TGTGCCAGCAGTGGAACCTTGGGGGGACGGTCTGCTTTCTTT.

In DNA, the CDR3 is TGTGCCAGCAGCCAGTACTCGCTCGGGGAGCTGTTTTTT. Its translation is CASSQYSLGELFF. The J gene is TRBJ2-2, the V gene TRBV14; no firm D call. V lost 3 bases and J lost 7, with 9 bases in between. Per germline, CDR1 SGHDN and CDR2 FVKESK. The CDR3 loop spans 13 amino acids.

This chain connects TRBV30 to TRBJ2-7; D possibly corresponds to TRBD2 (5 bases). Trimming pared 3 bases from V and 4 bases from J, leaving 19 bases between. CDR1 is GTSNPN, CDR2 SVGIG, per germline (reference sequence). The CDR3 has 15 residues. This chain's CDR3 is CAWRPGWDWTYEQYF. In nucleotides, the CDR3 is TGTGCCTGGAGGCCCGGCTGGGATTGGACTTACGAGCAGTACTTC.

The chain has TRBV19 and TRBJ2-7; D unresolved. V lost 2 bases to trimming and J lost 0 bases, with 14 bases between them. Germline CDR1 LNHDA, CDR2 SQIVND (reference sequence). This CDR3 contains 16 residues. Written as DNA, the CDR3 is TGTGCCAGTAGTATATCAGAAATAAGACCCTCCTACGAGCAGTACTTC. This sequence encodes CASSISEIRPSYEQYF.

The chain has TRBV7-9 and TRBJ2-3, with D unresolved. V was pared by 1 base and J by 4 bases, with 6 bases between. The germline V gene encodes CDR1 SEHNR and CDR2 FQNEAQ (reference sequence). CDR3 length: 13 residues. The CDR3 loop reads CASSLGQADTQYF. The CDR3 coding sequence is TGTGCCAGCAGCTTAGGGCAGGCAGATACGCAGTATTTT.

The chain couples TRBV12-3 or TRBV12-4 to TRBJ2-1; no firm D call. The CDR3 runs 12 residues. V lost 7 bases, J lost 9 bases, and 13 bases lay in between. The CDR3 region is CASNKGSGEQFF. CDR3 in DNA: TGTGCCAGCAACAAGGGATCGGGTGAGCAGTTCTTC.